The next 19 T cell receptor beta chains were all read from a single sample in a study of T cell repertoires in cytomegalovirus infection. TCRdb reanalysed the reads using MiXCR and keeps one entry per CDR3 protein. The sample contains hundreds of thousands of distinct CDR3 sequences, around 32% of which appear only once. The antigens of these receptors remain unknown. The sequences come from cultured PBMCs, collected from culture after CMV antigen stimulation. The origin of the receptors is a human donor in good health (CMV status not recorded). Some clones in this sample may be carry-over from other donors' samples.

This clonotype was seen many times. CDR3 in DNA: TGTGCCAGCAGCACAAGGGACAGCAACTATGGCTACACCTTC. Amino acid sequence: CASSTRDSNYGYTF. V is TRBV7-8 and J is TRBJ1-2; 7 nucleotides match TRBD1. The germline gives CDR1 SGHVS, CDR2 FQNEAQ. The CDR3 is made up of 14 amino acids. Unmatched junction bases numbered 5, after V lost 5 bases and J lost 2 bases.

J is TRBJ1-1 and V is TRBV12-3 or TRBV12-4; D may be TRBD1 (6 bases). This CDR3 region has 15 residues. V lost 4 bases and J lost 6, with 18 bases in between. The CDR3 coding sequence is TGTGCCAGCAGTTATTCAGGGGCTAGGTGGGCTGAAGCTTTCTTT. The encoded protein is CASSYSGARWAEAFF.

The chain uses TRBV6-1 and TRBJ1-2, with TRBD1 matching over 7 bases. The germline CDR1 and CDR2 sequences are MNHNS and SASEGT. This CDR3 region has 15 residues. V was pared by 2 bases and J by 3 bases, with 6 bases of the junction left unmatched. The CDR3 DNA is TGTGCCAGCAGTGAATTTCCGACAGGGTACTATGGCTACACCTTC. This codes for CASSEFPTGYYGYTF.

This clonotype has a handful of counts. The CDR3, as DNA: TGTGCCAGCAGTAAAACAGATACGCAGTATTTT. Translation gives CASSKTDTQYF. The chain uses TRBV12-3 or TRBV12-4 and TRBJ2-3; the D is unclear. The CDR3 extends over 11 amino acids. Between the trimmed V and J ends, which lost 5 bases and 3 bases, there was a span of 3 bases.

The rearrangement links TRBV18 to TRBJ1-1; D uncertain. The length of the CDR3 is 13 residues. The V end was cut by 1 base, the J end by 6 bases, with 9 bases between. CDR1 KGHSH and CDR2 LQKENI come from the germline V gene. The CDR3 protein is CASSPRPRPEAFF. The CDR3 region has the DNA TGTGCCAGCTCACCACGACCCAGGCCTGAAGCTTTCTTT.

V is TRBV20-1 and J is TRBJ2-7, with D possibly TRBD1 on 5 matching bases. The CDR3 length is 14 residues. Germline V CDR1 and CDR2: DFQATT, SNEGSKA (reference sequence). V lost 5 bases and J lost 0, with 14 bases in between. The CDR3 is CSAHNPDISYEQYF. CDR3 in DNA: TGCAGTGCTCACAATCCGGACATCTCCTACGAGCAGTACTTC.

This clonotype showed up many times. This chain links TRBV7-8 with TRBJ2-1; D is tentatively TRBD1 or TRBD2 (5 bases each). V shed 1 base and J shed 0 bases, with 13 bases lying between them. The CDR3 has 17 residues. Germline loops: CDR1 SGHVS, CDR2 FQNEAQ. DNA of the CDR3: TGTGCCAGCAGCTTAGAGGGGAGAGCGAGCTCCTACAATGAGCAGTTCTTC. This sequence encodes CASSLEGRASSYNEQFF.

This clonotype was counted between two and nine times. V usage is TRBV12-3 or TRBV12-4 and J usage is TRBJ1-3, with D unclear. V was trimmed by 5 bases and J by 4 bases, leaving 12 bases between them. CDR3 length: 14 amino acids. CDR3 coding DNA: TGTGCCAGCAGTCCAACCTCTGGAGGAAACACCATATATTTT. Protein product: CASSPTSGGNTIYF.

There are many counts of this clonotype. The V and J genes are TRBV7-2 and TRBJ1-1; D call uncertain. Germline-derived CDR1 and CDR2 are SGHTA and FQGNSA. The CDR3 has 11 amino acids. V lost 7 bases and J lost 4, with 7 bases in between. The CDR3 DNA sequence: TGTGCCAGCATCCGGTCCACTGAAGCTTTCTTT. The encoded protein is CASIRSTEAFF.

There are a few counts of this clonotype. The V gene is TRBV7-9, the J gene TRBJ2-7; 9 bases are a match to TRBD2. V was clipped by 3 bases and J by 5 bases; unmatched bases: 8. This CDR3 region has 15 residues. Looked up from germline, CDR1 is SEHNR and CDR2 is FQNEAQ (reference sequence). The DNA of the CDR3 is TGTGCCAGCAGCTTTCGGCGGGAGGGCCTAGACGAGCAGTACTTC. This gives the protein CASSFRREGLDEQYF.

V usage is TRBV7-2 and J usage is TRBJ1-2; D is possibly TRBD1 (5 bases). The CDR3 spans 14 residues. V was pared by 1 base and J by 5 bases, with 11 bases between. CDR1 SGHTA and CDR2 FQGNSA come from the germline V gene. The CDR3 here is CASSLGPGKYGYTF. DNA for the CDR3: TGTGCCAGCAGCTTAGGGCCAGGGAAGTATGGCTACACCTTC.

The chain joins TRBV7-9 to TRBJ2-1, with 12 bases that match TRBD1. Germline CDR1 SEHNR, CDR2 FQNEAQ (reference sequence). This CDR3 has 15 amino acids. V gave up 4 bases and J gave up 6 bases; unmatched junction bases: 4. The CDR3 reads CASSSGQGAVNEQFF. CDR3 sequence (DNA): TGTGCCAGCAGCTCGGGACAGGGGGCGGTCAATGAGCAGTTCTTC.

This clonotype was observed a handful of times. This chain connects TRBV7-9 to TRBJ1-5; no reliable D call. V was trimmed by 5 bases and J by 4 bases, leaving 12 bases between them. The CDR3 extends over 14 amino acids. Germline CDR1 is SEHNR and CDR2 is FQNEAQ (reference sequence). The CDR3 bases are TGTGCCAGCAGCCACTTGCAGGAAAATCAGCCCCAGCATTTT. Translating it yields CASSHLQENQPQHF.

This clonotype was observed a handful of times. V gene TRBV19 combines with J gene TRBJ2-1; D gene unclear. There are 12 residues in the CDR3. The germline V gene encodes CDR1 LNHDA and CDR2 SQIVND (reference sequence). V was clipped by 5 bases and J by 5 bases, with 7 bases between them. CDR3 bases: TGTGCCAGTAGTGCGGTCGACAATGAGCAGTTCTTC. Residues: CASSAVDNEQFF. The whole variable domain, remainder taken from reference TRBV19 and TRBJ2-1, is DGGITQSPKYLFRKEGQNVTLSCEQNLNHDAMYWYRQDPGQGLRLIYYSQIVNDFQKGDIAEGYSVSREKKESFPLTVTSAQKNPTAFYLCASSAVDNEQFFGPGTRLTVL.

The rearrangement joins TRBV7-2 to TRBJ2-5, with D possibly matching TRBD1 (5 bases). The CDR3 is 15 residues long. Per the germline V gene, CDR1 is SGHTA and CDR2 is FQGNSA. Trimming pared 1 base from V and 5 bases from J, leaving 14 bases between. The CDR3 DNA follows: TGTGCCAGCAGCTTAGTGTTCCCTAGGGGTGAGACCCAGTACTTC. It yields the protein CASSLVFPRGETQYF.

Many counts were recorded for this clonotype. The rearrangement joins TRBV7-9 to TRBJ1-5; tentatively, D is TRBD1 (6 bases). V was clipped by 1 base and J by 7 bases, with 11 bases between them. CDR3 size: 14 residues. Germline CDR1 and CDR2: SEHNR and FQNEAQ (reference sequence). The CDR3, as DNA: TGTGCCAGCAGCTTAGGGGGGCTCGGCCAGCCCCAGCATTTT. Translated, it gives CASSLGGLGQPQHF.

This chain links TRBV12-3 or TRBV12-4 with TRBJ1-1; D call uncertain. Trimming left V 5 bases short and J 1 base short, with 11 bases between. CDR3 length equals 14 residues. This CDR3 reads CASSPQESNTEAFF. The CDR3 DNA is TGTGCCAGCAGTCCTCAGGAGTCGAACACTGAAGCTTTCTTT.

This clonotype was detected only a few times. V usage is TRBV4-2 and J usage is TRBJ2-5; D is unresolved. V gave up 2 bases and J gave up 1 base, with 14 bases separating them. Germline CDR1 is LGHNA and CDR2 is YNFKEQ. The CDR3 consists of 16 residues. This CDR3 is CASSQNDVRAQETQYF. The CDR3, as DNA: TGTGCCAGCAGCCAAAATGACGTTCGGGCCCAAGAGACCCAGTACTTC.

The chain links TRBV6-6 to TRBJ1-5; maybe TRBD1 (5 bases). There are 13 residues in the CDR3. Trimming removed 0 bases from V and 11 bases from J, with 11 bases in between. Per germline, CDR1 MNHNY and CDR2 SVGAGI (reference sequence). CDR3 loop: CASSYSDGGSQHF. In nucleotides, the CDR3 is TGTGCCAGCAGTTACTCAGATGGGGGATCCCAGCATTTT.